The subject of this entry is one T cell receptor beta chain. In this sample, this clone turned up once. Its antigen target is currently unknown. No qualities accompany the bases; no much larger clone lies one base away. Library preparation used the immunoSEQ multiplex PCR assay. Following the manufacturer's protocol, the hsTCRB Kit was used to amplify rearranged TCR beta chain sequences. An Illumina MiSeq was used to sequence the TCRB libraries. The published analysis was carried out like this. The proprietary platform of the kit vendor was used for demultiplexing, trimming and gene mapping. Drawn from immuneACCESS, this table holds only the in-frame rearrangements with V and J called that TCRdb kept. Clones are partly lost; checked studies trace under half to an unresolved V gene and leave the rest unexplained. The D gene and trimming were derived from the DNA, and the V and J assignments and clone size from that table. A total of 30,000 to 40,000 clones appear in this sample, 90% of them only once. The ten largest clonotypes hold 4.5% to 5.5% of the sample.

Measured from the cysteine to the phenylalanine, the CDR3 is 14 residues long. Only the CDR3 region is kept as DNA, spanning 42 bases read in frame from base 1. Between the V and J ends, shortened by 10 bases and 2 bases respectively, the junction contains 18 bases. The CDR1 and CDR2 encoded by the germline V gene are SNHLY and FYNNEI. The sample comes from a study of a mutant IDH1 vaccine in newly diagnosed glioma (dated by TCRdb to about 2021). General notes on the study: In the chemotherapy-containing groups, vaccination started alongside temozolomide cycles, whereas in patients who had radiotherapy alone it started 4-6 weeks after radiotherapy. The approximately 30 treated patients were approximately 62% male and roughly 38% female, with a mean age of around 40 years. Prior to enrollment, standard therapy consisting of radiotherapy alone, temozolomide alone, or radiochemotherapy with temozolomide had been administered to patients, with the combination being received by most patients. The week-35 safety follow-up took place at visit V12, and the week-47 end of study took place at visit V13. Peripheral blood samples were drawn at six visits, namely V03 (baseline), V05, V07, V10, V12 and V13. Longitudinal TCRB deep sequencing was performed for roughly 25 treated patients wherever samples were available for exploratory analyses.

Reading the label with the study, this specimen's time point is: week 47, end of study. Each vaccine dose, consisting of 300 ug of a 20-mer mutant IDH1 peptide in Montanide, was administered subcutaneously with topical imiquimod. Patients were given eight vaccinations, in weeks 1, 3, 5, 7, 11, 15, 19 and 23, which matched visits V03 through V10. All donors had newly diagnosed IDH1-mutant astrocytomas of WHO grade 3 or 4 that showed loss of nuclear ATRX. The samples were drawn from NOA16, a multicentre, single-arm, open-label phase I trial in Germany that tested a mutant IDH1 peptide vaccine in humans for the first time. Genomic DNA for TCRB sequencing was extracted from EDTA blood using the DNeasy Blood and Tissue Kit. The study at large found these results: Changes in the top peripheral T cell clonotypes picked up by TCRB sequencing did not appear to be linked to pseudoprogression. Across multiple MHC alleles, vaccine-induced immune responses were seen in around 93% of patients. Selection of PBMC samples for TCRB deep sequencing was based on availability. The authors noted that analyses of patient blood samples could not be reproduced because of sample limitations.

The sequencing used PBMCs, collected from a glioma patient whose treatment included an IDH1 peptide vaccine. The receptor comes from a woman aged 40 to 49 with glioma. This sequence uses TRBV2 and TRBJ2-7, with the D gene not clear enough to name. The DNA sequence is TGTGCCACCGTCCGGAACGGTGGGGCCTACGAGCAGTACTTC. This codes for CATVRNGGAYEQYF.